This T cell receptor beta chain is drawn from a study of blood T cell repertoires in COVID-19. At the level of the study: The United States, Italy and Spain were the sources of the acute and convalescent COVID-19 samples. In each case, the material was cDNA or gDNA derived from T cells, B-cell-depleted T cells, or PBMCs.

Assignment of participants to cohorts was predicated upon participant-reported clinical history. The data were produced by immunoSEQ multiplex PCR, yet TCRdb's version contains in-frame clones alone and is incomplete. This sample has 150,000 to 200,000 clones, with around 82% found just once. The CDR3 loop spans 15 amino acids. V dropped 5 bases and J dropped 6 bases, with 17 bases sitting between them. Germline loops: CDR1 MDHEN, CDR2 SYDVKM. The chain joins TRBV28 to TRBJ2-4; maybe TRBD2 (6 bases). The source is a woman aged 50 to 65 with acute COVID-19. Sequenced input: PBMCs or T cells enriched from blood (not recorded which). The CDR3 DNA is TGTGCCAGCAGTGACCCCGGGGGAGCCGGAAACATTCAGTACTTC. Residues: CASSDPGGAGNIQYF.